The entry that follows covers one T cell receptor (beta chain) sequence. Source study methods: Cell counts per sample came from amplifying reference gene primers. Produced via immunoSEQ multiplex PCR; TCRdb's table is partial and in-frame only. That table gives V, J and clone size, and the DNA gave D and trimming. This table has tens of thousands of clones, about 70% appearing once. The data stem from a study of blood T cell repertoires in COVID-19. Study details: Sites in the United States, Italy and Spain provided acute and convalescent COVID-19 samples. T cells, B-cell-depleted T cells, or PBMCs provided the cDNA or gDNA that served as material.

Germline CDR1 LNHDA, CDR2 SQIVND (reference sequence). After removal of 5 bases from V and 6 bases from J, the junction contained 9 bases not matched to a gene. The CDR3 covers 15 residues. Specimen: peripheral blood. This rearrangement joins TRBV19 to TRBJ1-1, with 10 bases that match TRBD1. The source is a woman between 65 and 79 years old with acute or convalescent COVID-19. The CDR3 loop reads CASSPLRQGASEAFF. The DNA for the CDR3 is TGTGCCAGTAGTCCCCTGAGACAGGGGGCTTCTGAAGCTTTCTTT. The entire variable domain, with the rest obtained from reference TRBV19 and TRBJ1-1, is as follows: DGGITQSPKYLFRKEGQNVTLSCEQNLNHDAMYWYRQDPGQGLRLIYYSQIVNDFQKGDIAEGYSVSREKKESFPLTVTSAQKNPTAFYLCASSPLRQGASEAFFGQGTRLTVV.